The entry that follows covers one TCR beta chain sequence. This CDR3 is built from 18 residues. Losses at the gene ends were 3 bases for V and 4 bases for J; bases not matched to a gene: 12. Germline CDR1 reads LNHDA; CDR2 reads SQIVND (reference sequence). The source of the sample is a study of Graves' ophthalmopathy and Graves' hyperthyroidism. Investigators amplified TCR beta CDR3 regions from RNA transcripts. After a first-round RT-PCR with HTBI primers, a second-round multiplex PCR was run. A single record per CDR3 protein comes from TCRdb applying MiXCR to the multiplex PCR reads. The data contain a few hundred thousand distinct CDR3 sequences, roughly 17% of them singletons. If no ophthalmopathy appeared within 18 months of follow-up, hyperthyroidism was termed stable. Lactation, pregnancy, uncontrolled infections and other autoimmune diseases were all grounds for excluding patients.

This clonotype was obtained from an adult woman with stable Graves' hyperthyroidism. V gene TRBV19 combines with J gene TRBJ1-6; 7 bases agree with TRBD1. The sequencing sample was made of peripheral blood. For the CDR3, the DNA is TGTGCCAGTAGTATGCGGACAGGCCCGACCAATTATAATTCACCCCTCCACTTT. Translating gives CASSMRTGPTNYNSPLHF.